This entry lists 23 T cell receptor beta chains sequenced from one sample in a study of blood T cell repertoires in COVID-19 (TCRdb year 2020). Library preparation was by the immunoSEQ multiplex PCR assay. TCRdb provides this immuneACCESS table in a form limited to in-frame rearrangements. Some clones are lacking; in checked studies, under half of them reflect an unresolved V gene, and why the rest are absent is not known. The sample table contains about 250,000 clones; only one count was recorded for 80% to 90% of them. The ten top clones hold approximately 6% of the sample. The specimen was peripheral blood. These receptors were taken from a man older than 75 with acute or convalescent COVID-19.

J is TRBJ1-6 and V is TRBV6-5; D is undetermined. V lost 10 bases to trimming and J lost 5 bases, with 18 bases between them. The germline CDR1 and CDR2 sequences are MNHEY and SVGAGI. This CDR3 is built from 15 residues. CDR3: CAIPSGVYHNSPLHF. The DNA for the CDR3 is TGTGCCATCCCTTCCGGGGTTTACCATAATTCACCCCTCCACTTT.

The J gene is TRBJ2-1, the V gene TRBV3-1 (or the pseudogene TRBV3-2); D not certain. Germline-derived CDR1 and CDR2 are LGHDT and YNNKEL (reference sequence). V lost 3 bases and J lost 5, with 14 bases in between. The CDR3 sequence is 15 residues long. CDR3 nucleotides: TGTGCCAGCAGCCACTTACTCAACCCCCACAATGAGCAGTTCTTC. It is translated as CASSHLLNPHNEQFF.

The V and J genes are TRBV5-4 and TRBJ1-1; 10 nucleotides align to TRBD1. CDR1 and CDR2 from the germline V gene are SGHNT and YYREEE (reference sequence). This CDR3 spans 17 amino acids. The J segment lost 5 bases and the V segment lost 0 bases, leaving 10 bases of the junction unmatched. As DNA, the CDR3 is TGTGCCAGCAGCTTGGAGGGTGGGACAGGGGTTGAAACTGAAGCTTTCTTT. Protein: CASSLEGGTGVETEAFF.

This clone was seen a handful of times. This chain connects TRBV6-5 to TRBJ1-1; no clear D. The CDR3 extends over 13 amino acids. Germline V gene sequence: CDR1 MNHEY, CDR2 SVGAGI. V lost 6 bases and J lost 0, with 8 bases in between. The CDR3 region is CASRQHMNTEAFF. In DNA, the CDR3 is TGTGCCAGCAGACAACACATGAACACTGAAGCTTTCTTT.

This sequence joins TRBV29-1 and TRBJ2-7, with a tentative D call TRBD1 (5 bases). V lost 1 base, J lost 0 bases, and 10 bases lay in between. The length of the CDR3 is 14 residues. The V gene's germline CDR1 is SQVTM and CDR2 ANQGSEA. CDR3 sequence (DNA): TGCAGCGTTGAAGGGGTGGGGCCCTCCTACGAGCAGTACTTC. It specifies CSVEGVGPSYEQYF.

V gene TRBV10-2 combines with J gene TRBJ2-3; possibly TRBD2 for D (5 bases). Between the trimmed V and J ends, which lost 7 bases and 1 base, there was a span of 15 bases. The germline gives CDR1 WSHSY, CDR2 SAAADI. The CDR3 contains 15 residues. The CDR3 protein is CASTLKERGTDTQYF. In DNA, the CDR3 is TGCGCCAGCACCCTGAAGGAGAGGGGCACAGATACGCAGTATTTT.

The gene calls are TRBV4-2 and TRBJ2-3; TRBD2 matches at 7 bases. The CDR3 contains 17 residues. From germline, CDR1 is LGHNA and CDR2 YNFKEQ. Trimming at V came to 4 bases and at J to 1 base, leaving 11 bases not matched to a gene. CDR3 DNA sequence: TGTGCCAGCAGCCCCCATTTGGCTAGCGGTCGCACAGATACGCAGTATTTT. This codes for CASSPHLASGRTDTQYF.

The chain joins TRBV28 to TRBJ2-3, with TRBD2 as a possible D gene (5 bases). Trimming shortened V by 8 bases and J by 2 bases, and 14 bases separated the two germline ends. This CDR3 region has 14 residues. Germline loops: CDR1 MDHEN, CDR2 SYDVKM. For the CDR3, the DNA is TGTGCCAGCGGTGGCCTAGCTTACACAGATACGCAGTATTTT. Amino acids: CASGGLAYTDTQYF.

This clone is a singleton in its sample. This chain links TRBV5-1 with TRBJ1-2, with D possibly matching TRBD1 (5 bases). The CDR3 has 14 residues. Germline V gene data show CDR1 as SGHRS and CDR2 as YFSETQ. Trimming cost V 2 bases and J 3 bases, with 11 bases left between them. This CDR3 reads CASSLRTKDYGYTF. Written as DNA, the CDR3 is TGCGCCAGCAGCTTAAGGACAAAGGACTATGGCTACACCTTC.

The chain uses TRBV24-1 and TRBJ1-2, with 8 bases identical to TRBD1. CDR1 KGHDR and CDR2 SFDVKD come from the germline V gene. V lost 3 bases and J lost 7; bases outside the gene matches: 6. The CDR3 totals 14 residues. The chain's CDR3 is CATSDPGGAGGYTF. For the CDR3, the DNA is TGTGCCACCAGTGATCCAGGGGGCGCCGGTGGCTACACCTTC.

This clone was recorded only once. The chain employs TRBV5-1 and TRBJ1-1; possible D gene TRBD1, 6 bases. Germline CDR1 reads SGHRS; CDR2 reads YFSETQ. CDR3 length equals 17 residues. V was cut by 4 bases and J by 0 bases, with 19 bases left in between. CDR3 DNA: TGCGCCAGCAGCCCCTACTACAGGGACCCCATGAACACTGAAGCTTTCTTT. Its protein product is CASSPYYRDPMNTEAFF.

The V gene is TRBV3-1 (or the pseudogene TRBV3-2), the J gene TRBJ2-1; 12 bases fit TRBD2. Trimming removed 1 base from V and 9 bases from J; junction bases left unmatched: 4. Germline V gene lookup returns CDR1 LGHDT and CDR2 YNNKEL (reference sequence). There are 15 residues in the CDR3. The chain's CDR3 is CASSQAGLAGGEQFF. The CDR3 DNA is TGTGCCAGCAGCCAAGCGGGACTAGCGGGCGGTGAGCAGTTCTTC.

This clone was seen just once. V is TRBV4-1 and J is TRBJ2-7; 7 bases match TRBD2. The CDR3 is made up of 15 amino acids. Germline V gene data show CDR1 as MGHRA and CDR2 as YSYEKL. V dropped 4 bases and J dropped 2; count of bases not matched to a gene: 8. DNA of the CDR3: TGCGCCAGCAGCCCGGGGCTAGCGGTCCCCTACGAGCAGTACTTC. Protein sequence: CASSPGLAVPYEQYF.

This chain uses TRBV10-2 with TRBJ2-1; 12 nucleotides agree with TRBD2. This CDR3 has 15 residues. V was pared by 6 bases and J by 6 bases, with 6 bases of the junction left unmatched. Germline V CDR1 and CDR2: WSHSY, SAAADI. CDR3 loop: CASSPGLAGINEQFF. Written as DNA, the CDR3 is TGCGCCAGCAGCCCCGGACTAGCGGGAATCAATGAGCAGTTCTTC.

V is TRBV21-1 and J is TRBJ1-2; the table's TRBD1 call for D was not verified on the DNA. TRBV21-1 is classified as a pseudogene. The CDR3 runs to 14 residues. Written as DNA, the CDR3 is TGTGCCACCGGGGGATTAGACAGGGGCTATGGCTACACCTTC. Translation: CATGGLDRGYGYTF.

This clone appeared once. This rearrangement joins TRBV9 to TRBJ1-3, with TRBD1 identical over 8 bases. V shed 3 bases, J shed 2 bases, and the junction held 7 bases outside the gene matches. Germline V CDR1 and CDR2: SGDLS, YYNGEE. The CDR3 runs to 16 residues. The CDR3 nucleotides are TGTGCCAGCAGCGAGTTCCTCAGGGGGCCTGGAAACACCATATATTTT. This translates into CASSEFLRGPGNTIYF. The variable domain in full, with the rest retrieved from reference TRBV9 and TRBJ1-3, is DSGVTQTPKHLITATGQRVTLRCSPRSGDLSVYWYQQSLDQGLQFLIQYYNGEERAKGNILERFSAQQFPDLHSELNLSSLELGDSALYFCASSEFLRGPGNTIYFGEGSWLTVV.

The chain has TRBV5-1 and TRBJ2-7, with D perhaps matching TRBD1 (5 bases). Per germline, CDR1 SGHRS and CDR2 YFSETQ. Trimming removed 0 bases at V and 1 base at J, with 8 bases between. The length of the CDR3 is 14 residues. CDR3 nucleotide sequence: TGCGCCAGCAGCTTGGCAGGGTCTTCCTACGAGCAGTACTTC. As protein: CASSLAGSSYEQYF. The complete variable domain, with remaining parts taken from reference TRBV5-1 and TRBJ2-7, reads KAGVTQTPRYLIKTRGQQVTLSCSPISGHRSVSWYQQTPGQGLQFLFEYFSETQRNKGNFPGRFSGRQFSNSRSEMNVSTLELGDSALYLCASSLAGSSYEQYFGPGTRLTVT.

The J gene is TRBJ1-6, the V gene TRBV28; 9 nucleotides align to TRBD1. The CDR3 consists of 15 residues. The germline gives CDR1 MDHEN, CDR2 SYDVKM. J lost 5 bases, V lost 6 bases, and 5 bases had no gene match. CDR3 sequence (DNA): TGTGCCAGCAGCCGAACAGGGGGCGATAATTCACCCCTCCACTTT. This translates into CASSRTGGDNSPLHF.

This clone showed up just once. The rearrangement links TRBV5-1 to TRBJ2-1, with a tentative D call TRBD2 (6 bases). Trimming left V 5 bases short and J 4 bases short, with 13 bases between. Germline CDR1 and CDR2: SGHRS and YFSETQ. The CDR3 length is 14 residues. CDR3 DNA sequence: TGCGCCAGCAGTGAAACGGGGGAGTACAATGAGCAGTTCTTC. The encoded protein is CASSETGEYNEQFF.

This chain joins TRBV2 and TRBJ1-4, with D uncertain. Between the trimmed V and J ends, which lost 3 bases and 5 bases, there was a span of 4 bases. CDR1 is SNHLY, CDR2 FYNNEI, per germline. The CDR3 runs 12 residues. The CDR3 here is CASSDRNEKLFF. For the CDR3, the DNA is TGTGCCAGCAGTGACCGGAATGAAAAACTGTTTTTT.

The rearrangement links TRBV5-1 to TRBJ2-3; 7 positions match TRBD2. The CDR3 has 13 amino acids. Per germline, CDR1 SGHRS and CDR2 YFSETQ. Trimming cost V 4 bases and J 8 bases; bases outside gene matches: 7. The CDR3 sequence is CASSSRDYSTQYF. The CDR3 nucleotides are TGCGCCAGCAGCAGCCGGGACTATTCTACGCAGTATTTT.

This chain connects TRBV28 to TRBJ1-5; a weak D match, TRBD1 (5 bases). The CDR3 spans 14 residues. V was clipped by 4 bases and J by 15 bases, with 22 bases between them. In germline, CDR1 is MDHEN, CDR2 SYDVKM. The CDR3 is CASSSPRQGTSLHF. In DNA, the CDR3 is TGTGCCAGCAGTTCTCCCAGGCAGGGTACATCTCTGCATTTT.

The chain has TRBV7-2 and TRBJ2-7; 11 nucleotides agree with TRBD2. The V and J ends lost 5 bases and 3 bases, in that order; junction bases with no gene match: 6. Germline V gene lookup returns CDR1 SGHTA and CDR2 FQGNSA. The CDR3 totals 15 residues. The CDR3 reads CASSIPGLADYEQYF. The CDR3 DNA reads TGTGCCAGCAGCATACCGGGACTAGCGGACTACGAGCAGTACTTC.